One and the same sample provided the 20 T cell receptor beta chains below, sequenced in a study of OX40 agonist ivuxolimab in advanced cancers. Libraries were prepared by immunoSEQ multiplex PCR; TCRdb keeps only in-frame clonotypes and omits some of them. The repertoire has 60,000 to 85,000 clones, 85% to 90% of them found once; the top ten carry approximately 2.3%. Sequenced here: CD4+ or CD8+ T cells sorted from blood, sampled in a trial of the OX40 agonist ivuxolimab. The receptors were gathered from an adult with an advanced solid tumor such as melanoma, head and neck, liver or kidney cancer.

V is TRBV9 and J is TRBJ2-7; a possible D gene is TRBD1 (5 bases). Germline V gene sequence: CDR1 SGDLS, CDR2 YYNGEE. This CDR3 has 13 amino acids. Trimming pared 0 bases from V and 6 bases from J, leaving 10 bases between. Written as DNA, the CDR3 is TGTGCCAGCAGCGTAGTAGGGGCCGGCGAGCAGTACTTC. This translates into CASSVVGAGEQYF.

The rearrangement uses TRBV28 and TRBJ1-2; no clear D. The V gene's germline CDR1 is MDHEN and CDR2 SYDVKM. The CDR3 extends over 12 amino acids. The V end lost 6 bases, the J end lost 4 bases, and 9 bases lay between the germline ends. The CDR3 region has the DNA TGTGCCAGCAGCTCATCTCTCTATGGCTACACCTTC. Its protein is CASSSSLYGYTF.

The V and J genes are TRBV5-1 and TRBJ1-3, with D maybe TRBD1 (5 bases). The CDR3 consists of 14 residues. The V gene's germline CDR1 is SGHRS and CDR2 YFSETQ. Trimming removed 4 bases from V and 4 bases from J, with 12 bases in between. CDR3 bases: TGCGCCAGCAGCGCGGACACATCCGGAAACACCATATATTTT. Amino acid sequence: CASSADTSGNTIYF.

The chain recombines TRBV7-6 with TRBJ1-3; 7 nucleotides align to TRBD1. CDR1 and CDR2 from the germline V gene are SGHVS and FNYEAQ. This CDR3 comprises 16 residues. The J segment lost 0 bases and the V segment lost 5 bases, leaving 7 bases of the junction unmatched. CDR3 amino acids: CASSPLTGNSGNTIYF. The DNA of the CDR3 is TGTGCCAGCAGCCCTCTGACAGGGAACTCTGGAAACACCATATATTTT.

The chain is built from TRBV9 and TRBJ2-3; TRBD2 matches 12 bases. Germline V gene data show CDR1 as SGDLS and CDR2 as YYNGEE. The CDR3 totals 18 residues. V lost 2 bases to trimming and J lost 4 bases; unmatched junction nucleotides: 11. CDR3 amino acids: CASSVSASGGAISDTQYF. DNA for the CDR3: TGTGCCAGCAGCGTTAGCGCTAGCGGGGGGGCTATTTCAGATACGCAGTATTTT.

This clone showed up just once. CDR3 sequence reads: CASSPGGRGHSPLHF. Here the CDR3 DNA reads TGTGCCAGCAGCCCAGGGGGCAGGGGGCATTCACCCCTCCACTTT. The V and J genes are TRBV7-6 and TRBJ1-6; 8 positions agree with TRBD1. Germline V gene data show CDR1 as SGHVS and CDR2 as FNYEAQ. After removal of 5 bases from V and 8 bases from J, the junction contained 8 bases not matched to a gene. There are 15 residues in the CDR3.

The rearrangement joins TRBV5-1 to TRBJ2-7, with D perhaps matching TRBD1 (5 bases). The V gene's germline CDR1 is SGHRS and CDR2 YFSETQ. CDR3 length: 15 amino acids. Between the trimmed V and J ends, which lost 4 bases and 2 bases, there was a span of 16 bases. CDR3 in DNA: TGCGCCAGCAGCCCGCCCAGTCAGGGCACCTACGAGCAGTACTTC. This encodes CASSPPSQGTYEQYF.

This chain uses TRBV28 with TRBJ1-5; possible D gene TRBD1, 5 bases. The CDR3 length is 15 residues. V dropped 5 bases and J dropped 6 bases, with 17 bases sitting between them. The V gene's germline CDR1 is MDHEN and CDR2 SYDVKM. The CDR3 DNA reads TGTGCCAGCAGTCGCCCCCCAGGGTTGGGTCAGCCCCAGCATTTT. Amino acids: CASSRPPGLGQPQHF.

This clone was picked up a small number of times. This CDR3 is CASDRGNQPQHF. CDR3 nucleotide sequence: TGTGCCAGTGACAGGGGCAATCAGCCCCAGCATTTT. The chain links TRBV2 to TRBJ1-5; 7 bases match TRBD1. CDR3 length: 12 amino acids. Germline V lookup: CDR1 SNHLY, CDR2 FYNNEI. V lost 9 bases and J lost 2; bases outside the gene matches: 1.

The V call is TRBV7-2, the J call TRBJ1-2; the D gene is possibly TRBD1 (5 bases). The CDR3 is 15 amino acids. V gave up 5 bases and J gave up 3 bases, with 16 bases separating them. Germline CDR1 and CDR2: SGHTA and FQGNSA. CDR3 in DNA: TGTGCCAGCAGCGAGGTAGACAGTCCGTACTATGGCTACACCTTC. Its protein product is CASSEVDSPYYGYTF.

This rearrangement joins TRBV28 to TRBJ2-1, with 14 bases lining up with TRBD2. The CDR3 sequence is 16 residues long. Germline V lookup: CDR1 MDHEN, CDR2 SYDVKM. Germline trimming cut 4 bases from V and 4 bases from J; bases unmatched to any gene: 3. The CDR3 region is CASSSRLAGGYNEQFF. The CDR3 DNA reads as TGTGCCAGCAGTTCCCGACTAGCGGGAGGGTACAATGAGCAGTTCTTC.

V and J are TRBV6-1 and TRBJ1-5, with TRBD1 identical over 10 bases. The CDR3 length is 14 residues. Germline CDR1 is MNHNS and CDR2 is SASEGT. J was trimmed by 5 bases and V by 7 bases; bases with no gene match: 5. CDR3 region: CASTRTGGYQPQHF. CDR3 DNA: TGTGCCAGCACTAGGACAGGGGGGTATCAGCCCCAGCATTTT.

V usage is TRBV27 and J usage is TRBJ2-7, with 12 bases matching TRBD1. Trimming at V came to 10 bases and at J to 2 bases, leaving 9 bases not matched to a gene. Germline CDR1 and CDR2: MNHEY and SMNVEV (reference sequence). There are 15 residues in the CDR3. CDR3 amino acids: CATFSGQGAAYEQYF. CDR3 sequence (DNA): TGTGCCACTTTCTCGGGACAGGGGGCCGCCTACGAGCAGTACTTC.

This clone occurred once. V gene TRBV7-2 combines with J gene TRBJ1-1; D gene uncertain. Germline V gives CDR1 SGHTA, CDR2 FQGNSA. The CDR3 contains 13 residues. Trimming shortened V by 4 bases and J by 2 bases, and 8 bases separated the two germline ends. The CDR3 region is CASSSSTNTEAFF. The CDR3, as DNA: TGTGCCAGCAGCTCTTCGACAAACACTGAAGCTTTCTTT.

This clone has more than one count but fewer than ten. J is TRBJ1-5 and V is TRBV9; D gene unclear. V shed 8 bases and J shed 0 bases, with 18 bases lying between them. CDR1 SGDLS and CDR2 YYNGEE come from the germline V gene. This CDR3 spans 16 amino acids. CDR3 loop: CASWDLAAVSNQPQHF. The CDR3 bases are TGTGCCAGTTGGGATTTGGCAGCAGTTAGCAATCAGCCCCAGCATTTT.

The chain is built from TRBV10-3 and TRBJ2-7; D tentatively reads TRBD1 or TRBD2 (5 bases each). The V gene lost 4 bases and the J gene lost 12 bases, with 16 bases spanning the gap. The CDR3 runs 12 residues. The germline gives CDR1 ENHRY, CDR2 SYGVKD. The CDR3, as DNA: TGTGCCATCAGTGCGCTCGGGGCGCTTCTGTACTTC. Translating gives CAISALGALLYF.

The chain combines TRBV18 with TRBJ2-1; D is possibly TRBD1 (7 bases). The CDR3 is made up of 13 amino acids. CDR1 KGHSH and CDR2 LQKENI come from the germline V gene. V was shortened by 5 bases and J by 8 bases, with 13 bases between the two germline ends. CDR3 sequence: CASSDDREDEQFF. CDR3 coding DNA: TGTGCCAGCTCAGATGACAGGGAGGATGAGCAGTTCTTC.

The genes are TRBV11-3 and TRBJ1-4, with D perhaps matching TRBD1 (5 bases). This CDR3 region has 13 residues. With 4 bases removed from V and 6 bases from J, the gap between germline ends came to 9 bases. Germline values: CDR1 SGHNT, CDR2 YENEEA. CDR3 residues: CASSYRGDEKLFF. Here the CDR3 DNA reads TGTGCCAGCAGCTACCGAGGGGATGAAAAACTGTTTTTT. Full variable domain (missing parts from reference TRBV11-3 and TRBJ1-4): EAGVVQSPRYKIIEKKQPVAFWCNPISGHNTLYWYLQNLGQGPELLIRYENEEAVDDSQLPKDRFSAERLKGVDSTLKIQPAELGDSAVYLCASSYRGDEKLFFGSGTQLSVL.

The chain carries TRBV7-2 and TRBJ1-5; no clear D. Germline V gene lookup returns CDR1 SGHTA and CDR2 FQGNSA. V lost 5 bases and J 7 bases, leaving 18 bases between the germline ends. This CDR3 region has 15 residues. The CDR3 loop is CASSPRIGLGQPQHF. As DNA, the CDR3 is TGTGCCAGCAGCCCCCGAATTGGGTTGGGACAGCCCCAGCATTTT.

The rearrangement joins TRBV28 to TRBJ2-1, with TRBD2 identical over 9 bases. This CDR3 is built from 14 residues. CDR1 is MDHEN, CDR2 SYDVKM, per germline. J was trimmed by 7 bases and V by 7 bases; bases with no gene match: 8. CDR3 in DNA: TGTGCCAGCAAATTGGATAGCGGGGGAAATGAGCAGTTCTTC. The encoded protein is CASKLDSGGNEQFF.